This entry concerns a single T cell receptor (beta chain). The sample belongs to a study of blood T cell repertoires in COVID-19. Across the study: Donors in Cohort 3 who had recovered were those with two negative PCRs, healthcare professional clearance, or resolution of their symptoms. T cells, B-cell-depleted T cells, or PBMCs supplied cDNA or gDNA. The samples span acute and convalescent COVID-19 from the United States, Italy and Spain.

This CDR3 is built from 16 residues. Looked up from germline, CDR1 is SGHRS and CDR2 is YFSETQ. V gave up 7 bases and J gave up 1 base; unmatched junction bases: 8. In the authors' workflow: Amplifying reference gene primers gave estimates of nucleated cell counts. Assay used: immunoSEQ multiplex PCR; TCRdb lists only in-frame clones, some missing. That table is the source of V, J and clone size, and D and trimming were worked out from the DNA. The data show roughly 160,000 clones, with 70% to 80% seen just once and over 15% held by the top ten. Material for sequencing was PBMCs or T cells enriched from blood (not recorded which). The V gene is TRBV5-1, the J gene TRBJ2-3; 11 bases are a match to TRBD2. The sequence was collected from a woman between 65 and 79 years old in a cohort exposed to, infected with or recovered from COVID-19 (not recorded which). In DNA form, the CDR3 reads TGCGCCAGCTCCCCTAGCGGGAGGTTGGGCACAGATACGCAGTATTTT. This translates into CASSPSGRLGTDTQYF.